The TCR beta chain described here comes from a study of technical replicates of blood from a few donors. The protocol was immunoSEQ multiplex PCR, while the TCRdb copy is restricted to in-frame clones and leaves out a portion. In the table there are 55,000 to 75,000 clones, about 94% of which are singletons. Germline values: CDR1 GTSNPN, CDR2 SVGIG (reference sequence). V was cut by 0 bases and J by 7 bases, with 16 bases left in between. The length of the CDR3 is 14 residues. The receptor was isolated from a human donor in good health. Some clones in this sample may be carry-over from other donors' samples. V is TRBV30 and J is TRBJ2-7; D is perhaps TRBD1 (5 bases). The specimen sequenced was PBMCs. CDR3 loop: CAWSVDSMVPEQYF. The CDR3 region has the DNA TGTGCCTGGAGTGTAGACAGTATGGTTCCAGAGCAGTACTTC.